This TCR beta chain was found in a study of CD8 T cells in ankylosing spondylitis. TCRdb called the 5' RACE reads again in MiXCR, with one record for every CDR3 protein. There are over 600,000 distinct CDR3 sequences in the sample; under 20% occur only once, and under 20% lies in the top ten. The CDR3 has 16 residues. Trimming pared 2 bases from V and 0 bases from J, leaving 11 bases between. About this clonotype itself: Its antigen is not known.

Broader study findings: Some motif variants had been reported before (in reactive arthritis synovial fluid and blood). Characteristic of ankylosing spondylitis blood, it appeared, was a TCR beta motif comprising about eight highly homologous variants. Disease-linked clones had a CD8+ phenotype and relatively low frequency in peripheral blood.

The gene calls are TRBV12-3 or TRBV12-4 and TRBJ1-3, with a weak D call TRBD1 (5 bases). This clonotype originated in a male donor with ankylosing spondylitis. Sequencing input: blood, either unsorted or a sorted T cell fraction (not recorded which). CDR3 coding DNA: TGTGCCAGCAGTTTAAACACCGGGGGCTCTGGAAACACCATATATTTT. Amino acid sequence: CASSLNTGGSGNTIYF.